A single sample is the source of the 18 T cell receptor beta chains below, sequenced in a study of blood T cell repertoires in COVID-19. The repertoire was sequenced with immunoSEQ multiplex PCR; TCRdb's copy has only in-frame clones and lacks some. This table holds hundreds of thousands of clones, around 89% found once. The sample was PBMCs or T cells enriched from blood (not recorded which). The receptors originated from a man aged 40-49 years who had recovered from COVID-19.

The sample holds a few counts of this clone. The CDR3 region is CASSYRDRNEKLFF. The CDR3 coding sequence is TGTGCCAGCAGTTACAGGGACAGAAATGAAAAACTGTTTTTT. The J gene is TRBJ1-4, the V gene TRBV6-5; 7 bases are a match to TRBD1. The CDR3 totals 14 residues. Germline lookup yields CDR1 MNHEY and CDR2 SVGAGI. The V gene end was trimmed by 2 bases and the J gene end by 5 bases; junction bases not matched to a gene: 2.

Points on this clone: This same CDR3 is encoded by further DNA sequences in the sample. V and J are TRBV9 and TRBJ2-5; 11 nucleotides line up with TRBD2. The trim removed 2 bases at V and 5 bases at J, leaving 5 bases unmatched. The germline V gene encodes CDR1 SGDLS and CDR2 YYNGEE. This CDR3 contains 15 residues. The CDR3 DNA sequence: TGTGCCAGCAGCGTCGGATTAGCGGGGGGGGAGACCCAGTACTTC. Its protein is CASSVGLAGGETQYF.

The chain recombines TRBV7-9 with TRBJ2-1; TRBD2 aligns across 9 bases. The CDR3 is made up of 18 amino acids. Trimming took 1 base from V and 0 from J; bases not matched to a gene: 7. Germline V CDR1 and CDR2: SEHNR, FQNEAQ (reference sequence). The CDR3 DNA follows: TGTGCCAGCAGCTTAGGAAGCGGGAGGACCTCCTCCTACAATGAGCAGTTCTTC. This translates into CASSLGSGRTSSYNEQFF.

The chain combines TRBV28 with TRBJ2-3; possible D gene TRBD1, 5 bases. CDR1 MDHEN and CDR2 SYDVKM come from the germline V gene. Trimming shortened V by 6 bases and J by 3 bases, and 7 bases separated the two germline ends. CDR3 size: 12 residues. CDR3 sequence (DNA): TGTGCCAGCAGCCCAGGGACAGATACGCAGTATTTT. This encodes CASSPGTDTQYF.

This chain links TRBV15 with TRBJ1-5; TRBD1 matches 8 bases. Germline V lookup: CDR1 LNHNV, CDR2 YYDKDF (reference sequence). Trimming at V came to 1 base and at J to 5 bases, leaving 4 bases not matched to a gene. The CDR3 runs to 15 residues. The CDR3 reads CATSRGDRGDQPQHF. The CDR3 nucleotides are TGTGCCACCAGCAGAGGTGACAGGGGTGATCAGCCCCAGCATTTT.

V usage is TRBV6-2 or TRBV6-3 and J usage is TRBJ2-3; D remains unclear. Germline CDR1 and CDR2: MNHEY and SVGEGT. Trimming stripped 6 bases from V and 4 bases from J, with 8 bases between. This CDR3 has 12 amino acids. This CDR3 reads CASSHSSDTQYF. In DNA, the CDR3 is TGTGCCAGCAGCCACTCGTCAGATACGCAGTATTTT.

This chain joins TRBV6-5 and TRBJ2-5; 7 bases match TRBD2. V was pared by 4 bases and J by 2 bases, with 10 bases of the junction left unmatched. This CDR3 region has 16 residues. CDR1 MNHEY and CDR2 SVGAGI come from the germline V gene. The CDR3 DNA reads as TGTGCCAGCAGTTTGGGCGCGCTAGCGGAGCAAGAGACCCAGTACTTC. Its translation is CASSLGALAEQETQYF.

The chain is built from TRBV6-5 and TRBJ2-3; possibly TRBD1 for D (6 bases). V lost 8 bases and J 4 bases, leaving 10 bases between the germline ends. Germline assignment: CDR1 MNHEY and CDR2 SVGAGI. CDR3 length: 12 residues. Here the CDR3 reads CASAGVADTQYF. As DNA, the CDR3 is TGTGCCAGCGCAGGGGTAGCAGATACGCAGTATTTT.

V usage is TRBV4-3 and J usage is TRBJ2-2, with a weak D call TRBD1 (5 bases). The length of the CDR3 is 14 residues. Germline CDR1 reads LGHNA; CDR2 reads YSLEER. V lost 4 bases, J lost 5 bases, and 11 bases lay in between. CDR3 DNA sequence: TGCGCCAGCAGCCCCCTTCAGGGAACCGGGGAGCTGTTTTTT. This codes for CASSPLQGTGELFF.

The CDR3 DNA sequence: TGTGCCAGCAACAGGGGTAACCAAGAGACCCAGTACTTC. Its protein is CASNRGNQETQYF. This chain joins TRBV9 and TRBJ2-5, with TRBD1 matching over 7 bases. V trimming: 6 bases; J trimming: 0 bases; junction bases outside the gene matches: 2. The germline V gene has CDR1 SGDLS and CDR2 YYNGEE. This CDR3 spans 13 amino acids.

CDR3 DNA: TGCAGCGTTTACACAGGGGCTGGAAACACCATATATTTT. It encodes CSVYTGAGNTIYF. The chain employs TRBV29-1 and TRBJ1-3; 7 bases agree with TRBD1. V lost 5 bases and J lost 2; bases outside the gene matches: 3. This CDR3 region has 13 residues. Germline V lookup: CDR1 SQVTM, CDR2 ANQGSEA.

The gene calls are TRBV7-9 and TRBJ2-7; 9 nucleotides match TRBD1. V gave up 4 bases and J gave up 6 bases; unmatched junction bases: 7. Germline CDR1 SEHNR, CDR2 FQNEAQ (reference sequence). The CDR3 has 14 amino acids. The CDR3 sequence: CASSSRDRVSEQYF. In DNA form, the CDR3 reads TGTGCCAGCAGCTCCCGGGACAGGGTATCCGAGCAGTACTTC. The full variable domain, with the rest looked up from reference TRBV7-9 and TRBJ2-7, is DTGVSQNPRHKITKRGQNVTFRCDPISEHNRLYWYRQTLGQGPEFLTYFQNEAQLEKSRLLSDRFSAERPKGSFSTLEIQRTEQGDSAMYLCASSSRDRVSEQYFGPGTRLTVT.

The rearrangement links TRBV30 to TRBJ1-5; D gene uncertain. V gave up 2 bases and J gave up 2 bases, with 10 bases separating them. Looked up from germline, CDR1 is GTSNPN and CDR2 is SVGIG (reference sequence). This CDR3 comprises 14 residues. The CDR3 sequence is CAWSMSIRNQPQHF. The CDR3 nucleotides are TGTGCCTGGAGTATGTCCATCCGCAATCAGCCCCAGCATTTT.

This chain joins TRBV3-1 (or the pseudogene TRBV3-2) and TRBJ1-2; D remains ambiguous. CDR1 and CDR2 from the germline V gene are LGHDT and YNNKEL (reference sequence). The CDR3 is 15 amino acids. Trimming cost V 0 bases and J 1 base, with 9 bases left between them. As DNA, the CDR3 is TGTGCCAGCAGCCAAGAGGCCGGGGTTAACTATGGCTACACCTTC. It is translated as CASSQEAGVNYGYTF.

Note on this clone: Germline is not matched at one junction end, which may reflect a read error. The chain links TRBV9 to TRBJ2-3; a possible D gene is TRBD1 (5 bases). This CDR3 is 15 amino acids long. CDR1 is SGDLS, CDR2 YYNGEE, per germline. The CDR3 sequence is CASSVEVKGLDKQYF. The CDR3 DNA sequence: TGTGCCAGCAGCGTAGAGGTAAAGGGGCTAGATAAGCAGTATTTT.

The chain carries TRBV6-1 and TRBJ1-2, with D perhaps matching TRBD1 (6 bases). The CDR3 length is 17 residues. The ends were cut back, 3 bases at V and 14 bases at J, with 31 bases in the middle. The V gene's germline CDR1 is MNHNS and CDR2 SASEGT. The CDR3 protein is CASSDRSGVITGIIATF. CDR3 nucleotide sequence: TGTGCCAGCAGTGATAGAAGCGGGGTGATAACAGGGATCATCGCGACCTTC.

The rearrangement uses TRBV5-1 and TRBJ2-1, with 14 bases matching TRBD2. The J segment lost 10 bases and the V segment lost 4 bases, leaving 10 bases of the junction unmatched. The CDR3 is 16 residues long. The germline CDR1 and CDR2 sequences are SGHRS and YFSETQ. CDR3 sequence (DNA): TGCGCCAGCAGCCCCTCCGGGACTAGCGGGAGTCGGGAGCAGTTCTTC. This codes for CASSPSGTSGSREQFF.

The CDR3 protein is CASSMGQLETQYF. Written as DNA, the CDR3 is TGTGCCAGCAGTATGGGACAGTTAGAGACCCAGTACTTC. The chain couples TRBV12-3 or TRBV12-4 to TRBJ2-5, with 7 bases aligning to TRBD1. This CDR3 is 13 amino acids long. J lost 4 bases, V lost 5 bases, and 4 bases had no gene match.